This TCR beta chain was sequenced in a study of T cell clonality in common variable immunodeficiency (dated by TCRdb to about 2015). Paper-wide results and their limitations: Differences among patients in the CVID cohort limited the correlations between repertoire features and clinical complications. Despite equal DNA input, controls averaged approximately 88,000 unique sequences per sample versus around 30,000 in CVID samples. CVID TCRbeta sequences reportedly showed fewer deletions and N-nucleotide insertions and lacked highly modified clones with 13 or more V deletions. The authors noted that sequencing repertoires of T cell subpopulations would be needed to clarify what caused the increased clonality in CVID. Compared with healthy controls, CVID subjects showed increased TCRbeta clonality (t-test p = 0.018), a feature most characteristic of about a third of subjects. Healthy controls shared more TCRbeta clones with each other than CVID subjects shared among themselves (p < 0.0001).

Both CVID patients and healthy controls were predominantly of Caucasian heritage. Heparinized peripheral whole blood samples of roughly 5 to 8.5 ml were obtained from each donor. Genomic DNA from adults with common variable immune deficiency (CVID) and from healthy adult controls was used to sequence TCRbeta CDR3 repertoires. The control group was made up of some 22 healthy adult volunteers (10 male and 12 female) whose ages ranged from roughly 20 to 70 years, with a mean age of roughly 33. Diluted blood was density-centrifuged over Hypaque 1077 or Ficoll-Paque to isolate peripheral blood mononuclear cells. Genomic DNA was obtained from unsorted mononuclear cells using either Qiagen column purification or a centrifugation-based method. For sequencing, equivalent amounts of genomic DNA were input from CVID and control samples. For every sample, a 60 bp segment covering the rearranged TCRbeta CDR3 region was amplified and then sequenced. The immunoSEQ assay, a bias-corrected multiplex PCR combined with high-throughput sequencing, was used to amplify TCRbeta. Under the source paper's analysis protocol: Every unique nucleotide sequence counted as a clone and was annotated with V, D and J genes, copy number and frequency. Sequences were labeled productive if in frame, and non-productive if out of frame or containing stop codons. As previously described, Shannon's entropy was used to calculate clonality. The predicted amino acid sequences of productive clones were used to derive the mean CDR3 Kyte-Doolittle hydropathy. Hierarchical clustering of scaled V gene usage was performed with the R hclust function using Manhattan distance and complete linkage. Clone sharing by CDR3 amino acid sequence was assessed by resampling 12 repertoires per group over 100 rounds. The repertoires were searched for 60 to 70 published EBV-specific TCRbeta sequences and nearly 250 published CMV-specific TCRbeta sequences. A couple of CVID samples yielding fewer than 10,000 sequences were excluded from analysis, leaving 42 CVID repertoires. Here the immuneACCESS table is served through TCRdb, limited to in-frame sequences with V and J called. Missing clones are a known gap in these copies; in checked studies unresolved V genes cover under half, and the rest lacks a known reason. That table furnishes V, J and clone size, whereas the DNA furnished D and trimming. This sample was tabulated with 50,000 to 70,000 clones, among which there are no singletons. The top ten clonotypes cover about 0.85% of the sample.

Measured from the cysteine to the phenylalanine, the CDR3 is 13 residues long. Part of the CDR3 DNA is given, 30 bases translated from base 1. CDR1 MNHNS and CDR2 SASEGT are derived from the germline V gene. The sample holds a few counts of this clone. The antigen it binds to is not known. The sequenced fragment ends 3 residues before the CDR3 boundary, so the rest is inferred from the germline J gene. The clonotype was recovered from a person aged 18-70 years in good health. The rearrangement joined TRBV6-1 to TRBJ1-1, with no D gene named confidently. The source material was peripheral blood mononuclear cells. Partial CDR3 DNA: TGTGCCAGCAGTGATGTCTTGAGGGTTCGA. This yields the protein CASSDVLRVR. The entire CDR3 protein is CASSDVLRVRAFF.